Each of the 4 T cell receptor beta chains below was sequenced from the same sample in a study of T cells in Graves' hyperthyroidism and ophthalmopathy. Amplification targeted TCR beta CDR3 regions from RNA transcripts. With the HTBI primer set, the TCR CDR3 went through a first round of RT-PCR. MiXCR, applied by TCRdb to the multiplex PCR reads, yields one record per CDR3 protein. The profile covers about 360,000 distinct CDR3 sequences, with roughly 13% appearing a single time and less than 10% taken by the ten largest. What was sequenced was blood. The receptors were gathered from a woman aged 18-35 years with Graves' hyperthyroidism.

This clonotype was seen repeatedly, ten times or more. V and J are TRBV5-1 and TRBJ2-7, with TRBD1 matching 8 bases. The CDR3 loop spans 15 amino acids. The J segment lost 5 bases and the V segment lost 0 bases, leaving 7 bases of the junction unmatched. CDR1 and CDR2 from the germline V gene are SGHRS and YFSETQ. The CDR3 nucleotides are TGCGCCAGCAGCTTGGAAGGGACAGGTCGGGACGAGCAGTACTTC. Protein product: CASSLEGTGRDEQYF.

Ten or more counts support this clonotype. V and J are TRBV5-1 and TRBJ2-2; TRBD2 matches 8 bases. The CDR3 sequence is 17 residues long. CDR1 is SGHRS, CDR2 YFSETQ, per germline. V lost 6 bases and J lost 0; bases outside the gene matches: 10. The CDR3 DNA follows: TGCGCCAGCACCCTGGCGGGAGGAACAGCGAACACCGGGGAGCTGTTTTTT. This encodes CASTLAGGTANTGELFF.

This clonotype occurred once. It may be a read error: a sequence one base away is much more abundant. Here the CDR3 reads CAGSLTGRVTGELFF. The CDR3 nucleotides read TGTGCCGGCAGTTTAACGGGGAGGGTTACCGGGGAGCTGTTTTTT. The genes are TRBV12-3 or TRBV12-4 and TRBJ2-2; TRBD2 aligns across 7 bases. The length of the CDR3 is 15 residues.

Worth noting for this clonotype: This may be a read error, as it is one base from a much larger clone. This chain links TRBV9 with TRBJ1-1; D is perhaps TRBD1 (6 bases). Germline V lookup: CDR1 SGDLS, CDR2 YYNGEE. This CDR3 spans 17 amino acids. V dropped 4 bases and J dropped 4 bases, with 23 bases sitting between them. The CDR3 DNA is TGTGCCAGCAGCCTCCACCAGGGGCCCGAGGGGAGCACTGAAGCTTTCTTT. Translation gives CASSLHQGPEGSTEAFF.